Included here is one T cell receptor (beta chain) sequence, with context. What it binds is unknown. TRB rearrangements spanning V, D and J were amplified using mixed TRB-A/B primers. MiXCR, applied by TCRdb to the multiplex PCR reads, yields one record per CDR3 protein. This sample has about 13,000 distinct CDR3 sequences; roughly a quarter occur once, and the top ten carry about 2.8%. Peripheral blood genomic DNA, not sorted cells or RNA, was the template. This sample was included in a study of T cell repertoires in aging, cancer and after chemotherapy. The study, taken as a whole, reports: No conclusions about immunological memory after chemotherapy can be drawn from the repertoire data.

Trimming stripped 5 bases from V and 2 bases from J, with 25 bases between. Germline assignment: CDR1 DFQATT and CDR2 SNEGSKA (reference sequence). The CDR3 consists of 18 residues. Material for sequencing was blood. J is TRBJ1-5 and V is TRBV20-1; D not certain. This TCR came from a human donor in good health. The CDR3 sequence: CSAWGQGSPGSGNQPQHF. The DNA for the CDR3 is TGCAGTGCTTGGGGTCAAGGCTCGCCGGGATCTGGCAATCAGCCCCAGCATTTT.